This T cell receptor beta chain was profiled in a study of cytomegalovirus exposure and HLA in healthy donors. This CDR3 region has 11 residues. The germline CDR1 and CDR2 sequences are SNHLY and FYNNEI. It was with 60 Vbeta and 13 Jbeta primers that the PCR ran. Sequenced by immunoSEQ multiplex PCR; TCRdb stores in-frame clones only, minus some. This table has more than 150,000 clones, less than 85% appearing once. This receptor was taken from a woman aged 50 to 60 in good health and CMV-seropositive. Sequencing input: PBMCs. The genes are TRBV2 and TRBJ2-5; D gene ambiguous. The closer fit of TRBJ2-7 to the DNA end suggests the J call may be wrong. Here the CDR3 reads CASTSAYEQYF. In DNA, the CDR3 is TGTGCCAGCACCAGCGCCTACGAGCAGTACTTC.